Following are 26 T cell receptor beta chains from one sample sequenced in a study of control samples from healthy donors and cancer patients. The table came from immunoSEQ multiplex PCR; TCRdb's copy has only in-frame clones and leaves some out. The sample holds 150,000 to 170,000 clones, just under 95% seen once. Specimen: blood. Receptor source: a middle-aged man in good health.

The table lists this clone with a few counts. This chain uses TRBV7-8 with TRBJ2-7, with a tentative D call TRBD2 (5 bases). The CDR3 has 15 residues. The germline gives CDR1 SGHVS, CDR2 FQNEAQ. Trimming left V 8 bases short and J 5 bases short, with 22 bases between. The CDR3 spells CASSRGREEKDEQYF. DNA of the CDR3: TGTGCCAGCTCCCGGGGAAGGGAAGAGAAGGACGAGCAGTACTTC.

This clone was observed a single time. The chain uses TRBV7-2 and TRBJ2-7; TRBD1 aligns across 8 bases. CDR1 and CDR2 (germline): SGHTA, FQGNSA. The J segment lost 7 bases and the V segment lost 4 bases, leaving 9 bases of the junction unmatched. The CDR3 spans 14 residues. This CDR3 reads CASSSDRGVGEQYF. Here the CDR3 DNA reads TGTGCCAGCAGCTCTGACAGGGGAGTGGGGGAGCAGTACTTC.

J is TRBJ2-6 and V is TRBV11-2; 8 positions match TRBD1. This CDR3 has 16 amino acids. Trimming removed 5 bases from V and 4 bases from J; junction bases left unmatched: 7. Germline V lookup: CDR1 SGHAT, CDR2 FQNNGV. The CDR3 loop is CASSTQGAGGANVLTF. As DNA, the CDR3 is TGTGCCAGCAGCACTCAGGGGGCGGGAGGGGCCAACGTCCTGACTTTC. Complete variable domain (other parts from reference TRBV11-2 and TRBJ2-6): EAGVAQSPRYKIIEKRQSVAFWCNPISGHATLYWYQQILGQGPKLLIQFQNNGVVDDSQLPKDRFSAERLKGVDSTLKIQPAKLEDSAVYLCASSTQGAGGANVLTFGAGSRLTVL.

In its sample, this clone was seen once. CDR3 protein: CASSGQGATEAFF. The CDR3 coding sequence is TGTGCCAGCAGCGGACAGGGGGCCACTGAAGCTTTCTTT. The rearrangement links TRBV3-1 (or the pseudogene TRBV3-2) to TRBJ1-1, with 11 bases matching TRBD1. J was trimmed by 4 bases and V by 5 bases; bases with no gene match: 0. This CDR3 is built from 13 residues. The V gene's germline CDR1 is LGHDT and CDR2 YNNKEL (reference sequence).

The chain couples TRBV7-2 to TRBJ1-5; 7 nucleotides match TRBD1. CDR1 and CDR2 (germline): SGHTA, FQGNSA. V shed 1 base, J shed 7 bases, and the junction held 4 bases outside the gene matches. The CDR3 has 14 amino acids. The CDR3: CASSLGQGGQPQHF. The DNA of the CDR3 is TGTGCCAGCAGCTTAGGACAGGGAGGCCAGCCCCAGCATTTT.

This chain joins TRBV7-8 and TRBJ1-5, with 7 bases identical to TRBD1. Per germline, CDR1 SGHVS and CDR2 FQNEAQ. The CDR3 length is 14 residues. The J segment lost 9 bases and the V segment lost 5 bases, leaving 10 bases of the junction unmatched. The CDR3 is CASSTSGGLGPQHF. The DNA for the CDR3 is TGTGCCAGCAGCACCTCAGGGGGACTAGGGCCCCAGCATTTT.

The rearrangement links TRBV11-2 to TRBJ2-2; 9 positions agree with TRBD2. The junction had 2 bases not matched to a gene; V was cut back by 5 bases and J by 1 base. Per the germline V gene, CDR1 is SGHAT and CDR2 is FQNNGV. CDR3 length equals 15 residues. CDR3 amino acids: CASSLSGRNTGELFF. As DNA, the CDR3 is TGTGCCAGCAGCCTTAGCGGGAGGAACACCGGGGAGCTGTTTTTT.

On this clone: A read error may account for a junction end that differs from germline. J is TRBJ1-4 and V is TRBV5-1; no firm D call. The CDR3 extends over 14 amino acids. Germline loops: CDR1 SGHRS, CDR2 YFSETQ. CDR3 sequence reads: CASGPGSSNEKLFF. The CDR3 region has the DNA TGCGCCAGCGGGCCGGGCAGTTCTAACGAAAAACTGTTTTTT.

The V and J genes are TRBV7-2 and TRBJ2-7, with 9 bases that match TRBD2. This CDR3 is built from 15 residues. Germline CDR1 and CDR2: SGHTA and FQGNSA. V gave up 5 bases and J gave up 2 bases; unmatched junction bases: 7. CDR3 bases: TGTGCCAGCAGCGGTCGGGCTAGCGGGGCCTACGAGCAGTACTTC. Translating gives CASSGRASGAYEQYF.

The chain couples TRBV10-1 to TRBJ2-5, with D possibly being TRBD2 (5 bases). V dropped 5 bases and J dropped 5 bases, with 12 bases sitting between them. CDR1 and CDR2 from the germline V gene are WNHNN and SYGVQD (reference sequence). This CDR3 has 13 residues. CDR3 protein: CASSPGLMETQYF. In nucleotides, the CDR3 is TGCGCCAGCAGTCCCGGACTGATGGAGACCCAGTACTTC.

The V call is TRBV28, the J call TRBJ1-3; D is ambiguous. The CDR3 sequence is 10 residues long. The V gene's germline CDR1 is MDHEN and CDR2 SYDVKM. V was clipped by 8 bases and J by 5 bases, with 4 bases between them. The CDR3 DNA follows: TGTGCCAGCGGAAGAAACACCATATATTTT. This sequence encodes CASGRNTIYF.

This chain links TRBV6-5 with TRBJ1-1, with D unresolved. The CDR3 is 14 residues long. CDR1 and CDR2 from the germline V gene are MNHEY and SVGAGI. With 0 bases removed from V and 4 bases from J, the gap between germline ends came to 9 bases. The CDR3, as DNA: TGTGCCAGCAGTTACTCGGTGATTGGCACTGAAGCTTTCTTT. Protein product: CASSYSVIGTEAFF.

CDR3 nucleotide sequence: TGTGCCAGCAGTCCTGGACTCTCCTACGAGCAGTACTTC. Its protein is CASSPGLSYEQYF. The rearrangement uses TRBV2 and TRBJ2-7; the D gene is possibly TRBD2 (5 bases). The CDR3 covers 13 residues. Germline-derived CDR1 and CDR2 are SNHLY and FYNNEI. The V end was cut by 5 bases, the J end by 0 bases, with 8 bases between.

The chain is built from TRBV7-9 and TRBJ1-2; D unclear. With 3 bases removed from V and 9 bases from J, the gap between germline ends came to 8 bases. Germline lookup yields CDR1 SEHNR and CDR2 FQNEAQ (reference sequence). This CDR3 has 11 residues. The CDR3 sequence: CASSLRDRYTF. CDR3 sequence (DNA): TGTGCCAGCAGCTTGAGGGATCGCTACACCTTC.

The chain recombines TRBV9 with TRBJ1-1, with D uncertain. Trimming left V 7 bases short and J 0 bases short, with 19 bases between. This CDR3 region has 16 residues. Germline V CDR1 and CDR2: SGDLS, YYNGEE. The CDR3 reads CASQRLGSSMNTEAFF. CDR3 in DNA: TGTGCCAGCCAACGCTTGGGCAGCTCCATGAACACTGAAGCTTTCTTT.

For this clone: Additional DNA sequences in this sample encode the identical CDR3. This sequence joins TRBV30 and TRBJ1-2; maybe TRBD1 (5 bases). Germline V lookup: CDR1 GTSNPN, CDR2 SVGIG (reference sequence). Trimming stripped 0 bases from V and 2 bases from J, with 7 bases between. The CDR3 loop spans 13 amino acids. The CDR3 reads CAWSVRGNYGYTF. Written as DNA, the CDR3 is TGTGCCTGGAGTGTACGGGGGAACTATGGCTACACCTTC.

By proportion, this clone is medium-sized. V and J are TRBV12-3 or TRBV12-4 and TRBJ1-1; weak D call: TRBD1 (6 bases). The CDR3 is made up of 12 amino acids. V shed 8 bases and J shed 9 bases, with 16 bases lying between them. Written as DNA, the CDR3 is TGTGCCAGCGGACGAGAGGGGGATCAAGCTTTCTTT. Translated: CASGREGDQAFF.

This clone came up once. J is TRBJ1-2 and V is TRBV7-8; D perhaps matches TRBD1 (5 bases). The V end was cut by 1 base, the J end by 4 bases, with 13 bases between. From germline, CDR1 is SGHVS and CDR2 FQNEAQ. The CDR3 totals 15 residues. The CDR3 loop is CASSLGDRGTYGYTF. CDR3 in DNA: TGTGCCAGCAGCTTAGGGGATCGGGGGACCTATGGCTACACCTTC.

The CDR3 spells CASSATPGSEGTLHF. The DNA for the CDR3 is TGTGCCAGCAGCGCAACCCCGGGTTCTGAAGGGACCCTCCACTTT. The rearrangement links TRBV9 to TRBJ1-6, with no clear D. This CDR3 spans 15 amino acids. CDR1 is SGDLS and CDR2 is YYNGEE in the germline V gene. Trimming shortened V by 3 bases and J by 14 bases, and 21 bases separated the two germline ends.

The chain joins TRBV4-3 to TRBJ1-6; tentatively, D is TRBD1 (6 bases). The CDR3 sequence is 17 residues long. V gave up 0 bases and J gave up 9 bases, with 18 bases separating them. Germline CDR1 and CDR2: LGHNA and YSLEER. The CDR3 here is CASSQEPQQGLASPLHF. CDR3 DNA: TGCGCCAGCAGCCAAGAACCCCAACAGGGACTAGCTTCACCCCTCCACTTT.

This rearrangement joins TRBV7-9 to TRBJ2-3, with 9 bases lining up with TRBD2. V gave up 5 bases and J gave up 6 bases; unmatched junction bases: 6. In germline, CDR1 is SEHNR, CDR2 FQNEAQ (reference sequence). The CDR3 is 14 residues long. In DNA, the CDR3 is TGTGCCAGCAGCCCCCGACTAGCGGTTGATACGCAGTATTTT. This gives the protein CASSPRLAVDTQYF.

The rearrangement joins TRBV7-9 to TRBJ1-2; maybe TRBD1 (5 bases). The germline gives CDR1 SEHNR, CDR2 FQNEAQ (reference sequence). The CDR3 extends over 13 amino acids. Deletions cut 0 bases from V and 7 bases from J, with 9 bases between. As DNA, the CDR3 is TGTGCCAGCAGCTTAGCGGGACGGTCTGGCTACACCTTC. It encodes CASSLAGRSGYTF.

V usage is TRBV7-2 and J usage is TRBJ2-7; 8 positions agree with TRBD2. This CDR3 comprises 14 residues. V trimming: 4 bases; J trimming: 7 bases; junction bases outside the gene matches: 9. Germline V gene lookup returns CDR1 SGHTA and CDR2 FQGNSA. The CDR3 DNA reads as TGTGCCAGCAGCTCTCGGACTAGCAGGGGAGAGCAGTACTTC. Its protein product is CASSSRTSRGEQYF.

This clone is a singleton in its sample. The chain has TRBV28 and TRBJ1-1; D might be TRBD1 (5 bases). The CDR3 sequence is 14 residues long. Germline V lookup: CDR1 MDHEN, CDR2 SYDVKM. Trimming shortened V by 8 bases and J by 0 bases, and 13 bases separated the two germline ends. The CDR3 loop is CASGLTAVNTEAFF. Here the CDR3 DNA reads TGTGCCAGCGGTCTGACAGCAGTGAACACTGAAGCTTTCTTT.

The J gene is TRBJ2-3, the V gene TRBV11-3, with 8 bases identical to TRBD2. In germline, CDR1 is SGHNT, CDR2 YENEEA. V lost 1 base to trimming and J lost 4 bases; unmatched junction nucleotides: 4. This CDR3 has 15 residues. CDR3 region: CASSLAGGRSDTQYF. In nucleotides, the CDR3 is TGTGCCAGCAGCTTAGCGGGGGGGCGGTCAGATACGCAGTATTTT.

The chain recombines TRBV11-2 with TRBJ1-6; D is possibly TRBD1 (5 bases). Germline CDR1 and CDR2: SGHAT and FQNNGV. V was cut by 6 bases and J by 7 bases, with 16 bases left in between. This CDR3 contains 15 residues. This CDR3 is CASRPQGSRNSPLHF. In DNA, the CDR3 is TGTGCCAGCAGACCCCAGGGAAGTCGGAATTCACCCCTCCACTTT.